One sample yielded the 18 T cell receptor beta chains listed below, sequenced in a study of blood T cell repertoires in COVID-19. This table comes from immunoSEQ multiplex PCR, and its TCRdb copy is limited to in-frame clones, with some not included. The sample holds approximately 200,000 clones, around 82% seen once. The specimen sequenced was peripheral blood. These receptors were taken from an older woman with acute or convalescent COVID-19.

The chain combines TRBV6-1 with TRBJ1-1, with D possibly TRBD1 on 5 matching bases. This CDR3 has 16 amino acids. Germline-derived CDR1 and CDR2 are MNHNS and SASEGT. The ends were cut back, 3 bases at V and 6 bases at J, with 20 bases in the middle. This CDR3 reads CASSDFLGGIRPEAFF. DNA of the CDR3: TGTGCCAGCAGTGATTTTTTGGGGGGGATCCGGCCTGAAGCTTTCTTT.

In regard to this clone: Other nucleotide sequences from this sample produce the same CDR3. The rearrangement uses TRBV7-2 and TRBJ2-5; D unclear. The germline V gene has CDR1 SGHTA and CDR2 FQGNSA. V lost 1 base, J lost 1 base, and 4 bases lay in between. There are 13 residues in the CDR3. The CDR3 sequence is CASSLGLQETQYF. The CDR3 coding sequence is TGTGCCAGCAGCTTAGGGCTCCAAGAGACCCAGTACTTC. The variable domain in full, with the rest retrieved from reference TRBV7-2 and TRBJ2-5, is GAGVSQSPSNKVTEKGKDVELRCDPISGHTALYWYRQSLGQGLEFLIYFQGNSAPDKSGLPSDRFSAERTGGSVSTLTIQRTQQEDSAVYLCASSLGLQETQYFGPGTRLLVL.

The V and J genes are TRBV27 and TRBJ2-1; TRBD2 matches 9 bases. Looked up from germline, CDR1 is MNHEY and CDR2 is SMNVEV (reference sequence). V lost 6 bases and J lost 5; bases outside the gene matches: 5. The CDR3 contains 14 residues. In DNA form, the CDR3 reads TGTGCCAGCAGAAAAGCGGGGGGTCACAATGAGCAGTTCTTC. Encoded protein: CASRKAGGHNEQFF.

The rearrangement uses TRBV4-2 and TRBJ1-4, with D possibly matching TRBD1 (6 bases). The CDR3 spans 15 residues. V was shortened by 0 bases and J by 8 bases, with 13 bases between the two germline ends. Germline values: CDR1 LGHNA, CDR2 YNFKEQ. Written as DNA, the CDR3 is TGTGCCAGCAGCCAAGAGGTGCCGAGGGGGGAAAAACTGTTTTTT. Translating gives CASSQEVPRGEKLFF.

In this sample, this clone turned up once. The CDR3 DNA reads TGTGCCATCAGCCCAACAGGGGGTCCGAACACCGGGGAGCTGTTTTTT. Its protein is CAISPTGGPNTGELFF. This chain joins TRBV10-3 and TRBJ2-2; 8 bases align to TRBD1. V was clipped by 6 bases and J by 0 bases; unmatched bases: 6. The CDR3 covers 16 residues. Germline-derived CDR1 and CDR2 are ENHRY and SYGVKD.

The table lists this clone with a few counts. This sequence joins TRBV4-1 and TRBJ2-2; D unresolved. The CDR3 consists of 14 residues. V was pared by 2 bases and J by 1 base, with 5 bases between. Germline values: CDR1 MGHRA, CDR2 YSYEKL. In DNA, the CDR3 is TGCGCCAGCAGCCAAACACAGAACACCGGGGAGCTGTTTTTT. Protein: CASSQTQNTGELFF.

This sequence joins TRBV4-1 and TRBJ2-3, with D possibly being TRBD2 (7 bases). The CDR3 covers 17 residues. Between the trimmed V and J ends, which lost 4 bases and 3 bases, there was a span of 20 bases. CDR1 is MGHRA, CDR2 YSYEKL, per germline. For the CDR3, the DNA is TGCGCCAGCAGCCGCAAGGGGGGGTTTTCAGAGACAGATACGCAGTATTTT. It specifies CASSRKGGFSETDTQYF.

The rearrangement links TRBV19 to TRBJ1-1, with TRBD1 identical over 10 bases. CDR1 is LNHDA and CDR2 is SQIVND in the germline V gene (reference sequence). V lost 7 bases to trimming and J lost 4 bases; unmatched junction nucleotides: 6. The CDR3 consists of 14 residues. CDR3 region: CASNLRQGATEAFF. The CDR3, as DNA: TGTGCCAGTAACCTTCGACAGGGGGCCACTGAAGCTTTCTTT.

The chain uses TRBV7-8 and TRBJ1-5; TRBD1 is a possible D gene (5 bases). Per germline, CDR1 SGHVS and CDR2 FQNEAQ. The CDR3 extends over 14 amino acids. Trimming took 5 bases from V and 4 from J, leaving 12 bases between them. Written as DNA, the CDR3 is TGTGCCAGCAGCCAGGACACTCCGAATCAGCCCCAGCATTTT. Protein sequence: CASSQDTPNQPQHF.

The genes are TRBV5-4 and TRBJ2-2; maybe TRBD2 (6 bases). In germline, CDR1 is SGHNT, CDR2 YYREEE (reference sequence). The V gene lost 6 bases and the J gene lost 2 bases, with 11 bases spanning the gap. The CDR3 is made up of 14 amino acids. The DNA of the CDR3 is TGTGCCAGCACATCGGGAGCCAACACCGGGGAGCTGTTTTTT. The encoded protein is CASTSGANTGELFF.

This clone is a singleton in its sample. As DNA, the CDR3 is TGCGCCAGCAGCCAAGCATCGACAGGGGGCTGGGATGAGCAGTTCTTC. This codes for CASSQASTGGWDEQFF. V gene TRBV4-1 combines with J gene TRBJ2-1; 10 bases map to TRBD1. With 1 base clipped from V and 8 bases from J, the junction kept 8 bases outside the gene matches. Per the germline V gene, CDR1 is MGHRA and CDR2 is YSYEKL. There are 16 residues in the CDR3.

The chain uses TRBV7-9 and TRBJ2-5, with 8 bases matching TRBD2. The junction had 5 bases not matched to a gene; V was cut back by 5 bases and J by 0 bases. The CDR3 consists of 15 residues. CDR1 and CDR2 from the germline V gene are SEHNR and FQNEAQ (reference sequence). The DNA of the CDR3 is TGTGCCAGCAGCCTCGGGGGGGCCTACCAAGAGACCCAGTACTTC. Its protein is CASSLGGAYQETQYF.

This sequence joins TRBV20-1 and TRBJ1-1; no clear D. V shed 6 bases and J shed 8 bases, with 13 bases lying between them. Germline CDR1 DFQATT, CDR2 SNEGSKA (reference sequence). This CDR3 has 11 residues. DNA of the CDR3: TGCAGTGCCACTCTAAGTCTCGAAGCTTTCTTT. It specifies CSATLSLEAFF.

The CDR3 DNA is TGTGCCAGCAGTCCCGGGACAGGGAGGGAAAAACTGTTTTTT. Translation gives CASSPGTGREKLFF. This chain links TRBV11-2 with TRBJ1-4; 9 nucleotides align to TRBD1. Germline V gene lookup returns CDR1 SGHAT and CDR2 FQNNGV. This CDR3 region has 14 residues. Trimming cost V 6 bases and J 8 bases; bases outside gene matches: 7.

This rearrangement joins TRBV5-4 to TRBJ2-7, with 11 bases fitting TRBD2. In germline, CDR1 is SGHNT, CDR2 YYREEE (reference sequence). CDR3 length: 15 amino acids. Trimming removed 3 bases from V and 4 bases from J; junction bases left unmatched: 6. CDR3: CASSYNSGGAYEQYF. The CDR3 DNA reads as TGTGCCAGCAGCTATAATAGCGGGGGGGCATACGAGCAGTACTTC.

The chain joins TRBV14 to TRBJ2-5; tentative D call: TRBD1 (6 bases). Germline CDR1 reads SGHDN; CDR2 reads FVKESK. The V gene lost 2 bases and the J gene lost 3 bases, with 10 bases spanning the gap. The CDR3 is made up of 14 amino acids. CDR3 coding DNA: TGTGCCAGCAGCCAATTTGGACAGAAAGAGACCCAGTACTTC. Translated, it gives CASSQFGQKETQYF. The full variable domain, with the rest looked up from reference TRBV14 and TRBJ2-5, is EAGVTQFPSHSVIEKGQTVTLRCDPISGHDNLYWYRRVMGKEIKFLLHFVKESKQDESGMPNNRFLAERTGGTYSTLKVQPAELEDSGVYFCASSQFGQKETQYFGPGTRLLVL.

The chain employs TRBV27 and TRBJ2-3; 7 bases are shared with TRBD1. The CDR3 has 15 amino acids. Trimming at V came to 5 bases and at J to 0 bases, leaving 5 bases not matched to a gene. Looked up from germline, CDR1 is MNHEY and CDR2 is SMNVEV (reference sequence). The CDR3, as DNA: TGTGCCAGCAGTCCCGGGACAGCCAGCACAGATACGCAGTATTTT. The encoded protein is CASSPGTASTDTQYF.

The chain has TRBV5-4 and TRBJ1-2; D gene uncertain. Germline V gene data show CDR1 as SGHNT and CDR2 as YYREEE (reference sequence). The CDR3 has 15 amino acids. The V end was cut by 1 base, the J end by 1 base, with 11 bases between. The CDR3 coding sequence is TGTGCCAGCAGCTTGATCGGGAAGGGTAACTATGGCTACACCTTC. It codes for CASSLIGKGNYGYTF.